This T cell receptor (beta chain) was recovered during a study of blood T cell repertoires in COVID-19. TCRdb keeps only in-frame clones here, not all; method: immunoSEQ multiplex PCR. The sample includes 120,000 to 150,000 clones, approximately 90% seen only once; the top ten take 8% to 13%. Germline V gene sequence: CDR1 SGHNT, CDR2 YYREEE (reference sequence). This CDR3 spans 14 amino acids. V lost 0 bases and J 3 bases, leaving 7 bases between the germline ends. V usage is TRBV5-4 and J usage is TRBJ2-1, with a tentative D call TRBD1 (5 bases). The sequence was collected from a woman older than 75 with acute or convalescent COVID-19. The source material was peripheral blood. The CDR3 DNA is TGTGCCAGCAGCTTGGTTGGACACTACAATGAGCAGTTCTTC. Amino acid sequence: CASSLVGHYNEQFF.